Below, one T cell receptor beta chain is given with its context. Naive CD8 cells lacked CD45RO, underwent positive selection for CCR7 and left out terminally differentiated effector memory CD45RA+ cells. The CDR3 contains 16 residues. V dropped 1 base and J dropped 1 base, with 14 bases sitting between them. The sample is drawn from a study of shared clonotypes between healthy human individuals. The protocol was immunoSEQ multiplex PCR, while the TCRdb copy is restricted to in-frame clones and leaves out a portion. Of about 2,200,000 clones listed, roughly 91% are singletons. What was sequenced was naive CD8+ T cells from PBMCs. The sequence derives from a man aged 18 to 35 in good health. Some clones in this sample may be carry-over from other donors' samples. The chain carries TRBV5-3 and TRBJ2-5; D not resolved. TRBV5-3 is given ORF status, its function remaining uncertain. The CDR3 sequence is CARSLYQASGQETQYF. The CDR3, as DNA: TGTGCCAGAAGCTTGTATCAGGCGTCAGGCCAAGAGACCCAGTACTTC.